This T cell receptor beta chain was sequenced for a study of T cells in women clearing cervical HPV infection. Across the study: Donors had HPV16-related CIN3 or worse; 2 had invasive cancer.

Germline lookup yields CDR1 WNHNN and CDR2 SYGVQD (reference sequence). Trimming took 2 bases from V and 6 from J; bases not matched to a gene: 0. This CDR3 comprises 14 residues. Genomic DNA, averaging around 1,200 ng per sample, yielded TCR beta CDR3 via immunoSEQ. The data were produced by immunoSEQ multiplex PCR, yet TCRdb's version contains in-frame clones alone and is incomplete. Its clone listing holds about 35,000 clones. Note on this clone: The read ends 3 residues early relative to the CDR3; the germline J gene fills the gap.

HPV was found by MY09/MY11 PCR and dot-blot genotyping. The TCR sequence derives from a woman between 18 and 75 years old with a cervical HPV16 infection that either progressed to CIN3+ or cleared (not recorded which). The chain couples TRBV10-1 to TRBJ2-2; 10 nucleotides agree with TRBD1. Sequenced material: blood buffy coat. CDR3 bases read: TGCGCCAGCAGTGAGGGACAGGGGGCCGGGGAG. Translating gives CASSEGQGAGE. The full CDR3 protein reads CASSEGQGAGELFF.